This entry features one T cell receptor beta chain sequence. These data originate in a study of shared clonotypes between healthy human individuals. The data were produced by immunoSEQ multiplex PCR, yet TCRdb's version contains in-frame clones alone and is incomplete. Among more than 550,000 clones listed, 55% to 75% were seen once. CD4+ cell separation produced CD45RA+ naive and CD45RA-negative memory subsets. Germline lookup yields CDR1 SGHDT and CDR2 YYEEEE. The CDR3 is 13 residues long. V was pared by 0 bases and J by 11 bases, with 12 bases between. This clonotype was sampled from a woman in her twenties or thirties in good health. V usage is TRBV5-6 and J usage is TRBJ2-1; the D is unclear. The specimen sequenced was memory CD4+ T cells sorted from blood. The subset denotes: CD45RA-negative fraction. In DNA form, the CDR3 reads TGTGCCAGCAGCTTGGCCTTGGCTACCAAGCAGTTCTTC. It encodes CASSLALATKQFF. Full variable domain (remainder filled in from reference TRBV5-6 and TRBJ2-1): DAGVTQSPTHLIKTRGQQVTLRCSPKSGHDTVSWYQQALGQGPQFIFQYYEEEERQRGNFPDRFSGHQFPNYSSELNVNALLLGDSALYLCASSLALATKQFFGPGTRLTVL.